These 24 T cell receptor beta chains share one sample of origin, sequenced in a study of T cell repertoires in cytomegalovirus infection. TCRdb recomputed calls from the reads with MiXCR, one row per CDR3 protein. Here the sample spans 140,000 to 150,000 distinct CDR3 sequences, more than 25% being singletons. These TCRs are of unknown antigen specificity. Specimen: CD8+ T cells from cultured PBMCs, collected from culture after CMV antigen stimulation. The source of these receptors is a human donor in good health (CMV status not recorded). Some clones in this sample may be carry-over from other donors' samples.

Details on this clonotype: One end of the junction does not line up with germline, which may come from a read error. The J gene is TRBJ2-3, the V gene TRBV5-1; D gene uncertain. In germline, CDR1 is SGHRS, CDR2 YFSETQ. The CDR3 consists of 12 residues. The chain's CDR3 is CAGSPSSDTQYF. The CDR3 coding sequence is TGCGCCGGCAGCCCCTCGTCGGATACGCAGTATTTT.

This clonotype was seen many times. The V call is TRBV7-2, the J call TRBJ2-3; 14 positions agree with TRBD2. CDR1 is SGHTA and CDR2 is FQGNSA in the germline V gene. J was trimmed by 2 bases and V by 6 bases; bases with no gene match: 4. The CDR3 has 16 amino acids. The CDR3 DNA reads TGTGCCAGCAGTTCGGGACTAGCGGGGGTCACAGATACGCAGTATTTT. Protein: CASSSGLAGVTDTQYF.

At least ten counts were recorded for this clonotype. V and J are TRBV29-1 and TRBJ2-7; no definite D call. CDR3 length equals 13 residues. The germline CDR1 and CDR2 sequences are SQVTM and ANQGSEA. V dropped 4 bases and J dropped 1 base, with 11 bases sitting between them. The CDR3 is CSVVEVSSYEQYF. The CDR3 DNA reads TGCAGCGTTGTTGAGGTTTCTTCCTACGAGCAGTACTTC.

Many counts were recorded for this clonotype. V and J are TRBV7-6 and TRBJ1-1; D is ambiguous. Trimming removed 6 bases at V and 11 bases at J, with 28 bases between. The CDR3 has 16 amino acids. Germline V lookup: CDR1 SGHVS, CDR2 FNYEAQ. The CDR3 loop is CASRPLGGSRLSWAFF. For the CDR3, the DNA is TGTGCCAGCAGACCACTTGGCGGCTCTAGGTTGAGTTGGGCTTTCTTT.

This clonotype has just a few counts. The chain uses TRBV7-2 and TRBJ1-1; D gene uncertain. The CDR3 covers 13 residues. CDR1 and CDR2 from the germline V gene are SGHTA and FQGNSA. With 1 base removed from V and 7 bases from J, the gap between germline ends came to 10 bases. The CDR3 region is CASSLGAYLEAFF. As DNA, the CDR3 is TGTGCCAGCAGCTTAGGGGCGTACCTTGAAGCTTTCTTT.

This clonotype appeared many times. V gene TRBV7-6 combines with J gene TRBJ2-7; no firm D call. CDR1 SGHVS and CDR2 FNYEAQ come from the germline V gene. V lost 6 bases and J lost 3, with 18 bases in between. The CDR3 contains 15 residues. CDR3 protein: CASRQEGSHLYEQYF. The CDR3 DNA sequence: TGTGCCAGCAGACAAGAAGGTTCCCATCTCTACGAGCAGTACTTC.

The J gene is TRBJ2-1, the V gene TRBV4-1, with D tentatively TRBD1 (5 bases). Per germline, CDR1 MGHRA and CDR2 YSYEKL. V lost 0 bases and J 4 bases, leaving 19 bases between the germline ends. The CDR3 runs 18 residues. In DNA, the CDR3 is TGCGCCAGCAGCCAAGATCCAGGGCTCCAGCAAGGATACAATGAGCAGTTCTTC. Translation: CASSQDPGLQQGYNEQFF.

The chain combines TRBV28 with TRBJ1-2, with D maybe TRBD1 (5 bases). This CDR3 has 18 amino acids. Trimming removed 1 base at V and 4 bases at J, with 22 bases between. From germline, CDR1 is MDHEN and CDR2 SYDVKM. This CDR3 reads CASSLSGGTNTLIYGYTF. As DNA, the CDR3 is TGTGCCAGCAGTTTATCAGGCGGGACGAACACGCTTATCTATGGCTACACCTTC.

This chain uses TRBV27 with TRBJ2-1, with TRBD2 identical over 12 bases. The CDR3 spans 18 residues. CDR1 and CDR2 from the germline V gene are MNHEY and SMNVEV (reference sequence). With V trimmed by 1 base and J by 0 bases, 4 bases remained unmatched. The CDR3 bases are TGTGCCAGCAGTTTATTACTAGCGGGGGGACCCTCCTACAATGAGCAGTTCTTC. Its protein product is CASSLLLAGGPSYNEQFF.

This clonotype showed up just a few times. CDR3 in amino acids: CASSYVGSYNEQFF. The DNA for the CDR3 is TGTGCCAGCAGCTACGTGGGCTCCTACAATGAGCAGTTCTTC. The chain joins TRBV7-2 to TRBJ2-1, with no clear D. CDR1 and CDR2 from the germline V gene are SGHTA and FQGNSA. This CDR3 contains 14 residues. V was trimmed by 4 bases and J by 0 bases, leaving 7 bases between them.

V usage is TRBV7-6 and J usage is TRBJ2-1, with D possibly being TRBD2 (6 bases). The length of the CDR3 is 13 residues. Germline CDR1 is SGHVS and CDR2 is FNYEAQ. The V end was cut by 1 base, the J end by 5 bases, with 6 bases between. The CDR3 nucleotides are TGTGCCAGCAGCTTAGAGCGGGACAATGAGCAGTTCTTC. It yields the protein CASSLERDNEQFF.

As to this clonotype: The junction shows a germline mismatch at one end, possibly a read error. The CDR3: CASSLAPGAGGGNTEELFF. The CDR3 DNA follows: TGTGCCAGCAGCTTAGCCCCCGGTGCGGGCGGGGGGAACACCGAGGAGCTGTTTTTT. V is TRBV7-9 and J is TRBJ2-2; 8 bases align to TRBD2. The CDR3 consists of 19 residues. Germline values: CDR1 SEHNR, CDR2 FQNEAQ (reference sequence).

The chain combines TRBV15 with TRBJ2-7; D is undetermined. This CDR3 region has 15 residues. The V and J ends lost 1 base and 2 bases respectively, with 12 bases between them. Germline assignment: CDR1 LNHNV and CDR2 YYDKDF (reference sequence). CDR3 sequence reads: CATSRVNSGPYEQYF. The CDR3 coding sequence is TGTGCCACCAGCAGAGTAAATTCCGGACCCTACGAGCAGTACTTC.

The CDR3 nucleotides read TGTGCCAGCAGTTTCCCCTCGGTGGTAGCGGGGGGGGAGGTCCAAGAGACCCAGTACTTC. Translation gives CASSFPSVVAGGEVQETQYF. V is TRBV28 and J is TRBJ2-5; 11 positions agree with TRBD2. This CDR3 has 20 amino acids. Unmatched junction bases numbered 16, after V lost 3 bases and J lost 1 base. Germline values: CDR1 MDHEN, CDR2 SYDVKM.

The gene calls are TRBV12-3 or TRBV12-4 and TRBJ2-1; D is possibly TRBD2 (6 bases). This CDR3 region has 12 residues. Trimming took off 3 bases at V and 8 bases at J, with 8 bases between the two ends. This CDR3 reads CASSFWGDEQFF. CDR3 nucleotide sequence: TGTGCCAGCAGTTTTTGGGGGGATGAGCAGTTCTTC.

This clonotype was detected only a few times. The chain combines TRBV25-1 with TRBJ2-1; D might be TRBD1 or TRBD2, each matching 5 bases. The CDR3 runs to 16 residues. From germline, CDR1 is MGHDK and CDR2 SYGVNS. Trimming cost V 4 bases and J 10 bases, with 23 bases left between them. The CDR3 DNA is TGTGCCAGCAGTGGGGCTGCCAACGGGGCCATAAGGGAGCAGTTCTTC. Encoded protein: CASSGAANGAIREQFF.

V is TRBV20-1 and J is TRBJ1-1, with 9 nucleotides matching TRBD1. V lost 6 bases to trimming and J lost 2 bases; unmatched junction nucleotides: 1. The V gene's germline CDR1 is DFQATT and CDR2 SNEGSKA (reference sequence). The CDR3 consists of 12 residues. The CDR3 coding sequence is TGCAGTGCGGGACAGGGCAACACTGAAGCTTTCTTT. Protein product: CSAGQGNTEAFF.

The CDR3: CASGPLLAGAPDTQYF. CDR3 nucleotide sequence: TGTGCCAGCGGTCCCCTCCTAGCGGGGGCCCCAGATACGCAGTATTTT. The V call is TRBV12-3 or TRBV12-4, the J call TRBJ2-3; TRBD2 matches at 10 bases. The junction had 12 bases not matched to a gene; V was cut back by 8 bases and J by 4 bases. The CDR3 loop spans 16 amino acids.

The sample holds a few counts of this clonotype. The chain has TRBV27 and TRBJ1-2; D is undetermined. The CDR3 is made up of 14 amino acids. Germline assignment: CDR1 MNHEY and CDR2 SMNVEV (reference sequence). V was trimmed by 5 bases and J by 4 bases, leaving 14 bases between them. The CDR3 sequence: CASSAGVLPYGYTF. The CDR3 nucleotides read TGTGCCAGCAGTGCCGGGGTCCTCCCCTATGGCTACACCTTC.

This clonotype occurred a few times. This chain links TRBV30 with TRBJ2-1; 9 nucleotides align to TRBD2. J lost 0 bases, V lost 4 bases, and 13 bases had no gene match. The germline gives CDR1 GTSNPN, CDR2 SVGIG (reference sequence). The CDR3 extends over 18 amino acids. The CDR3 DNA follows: TGTGCCTGGACCATGGGTAGCGGGGGCCTCAGCTCCTACAATGAGCAGTTCTTC. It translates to CAWTMGSGGLSSYNEQFF.

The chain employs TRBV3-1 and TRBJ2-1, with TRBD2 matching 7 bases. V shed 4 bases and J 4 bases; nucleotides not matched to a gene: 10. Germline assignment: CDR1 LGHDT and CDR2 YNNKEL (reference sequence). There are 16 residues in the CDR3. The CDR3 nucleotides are TGTGCCAGCAGCCCAGAGGAGTGGGGGGGTTACAATGAGCAGTTCTTC. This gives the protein CASSPEEWGGYNEQFF.

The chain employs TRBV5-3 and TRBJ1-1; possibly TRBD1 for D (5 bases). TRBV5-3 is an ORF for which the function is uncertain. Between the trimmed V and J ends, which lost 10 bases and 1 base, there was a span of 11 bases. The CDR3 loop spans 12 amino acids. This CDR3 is CAQSTGNTEAFF. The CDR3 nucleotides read TGTGCCCAATCCACAGGGAACACTGAAGCTTTCTTT.

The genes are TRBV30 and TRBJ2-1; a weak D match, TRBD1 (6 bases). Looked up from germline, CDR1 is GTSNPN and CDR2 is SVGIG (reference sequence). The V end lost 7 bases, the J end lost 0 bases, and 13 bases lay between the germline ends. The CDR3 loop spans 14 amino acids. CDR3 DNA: TGTGCCTCCGCAGACAGGAGCTCCTACAATGAGCAGTTCTTC. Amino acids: CASADRSSYNEQFF.

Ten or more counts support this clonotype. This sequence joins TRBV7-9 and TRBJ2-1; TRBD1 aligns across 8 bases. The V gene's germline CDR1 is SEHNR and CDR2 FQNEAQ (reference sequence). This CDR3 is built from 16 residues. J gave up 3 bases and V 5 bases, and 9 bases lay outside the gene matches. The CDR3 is CASSPESTGVYNEQFF. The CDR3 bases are TGTGCCAGCAGCCCGGAATCGACAGGGGTCTACAATGAGCAGTTCTTC.